This TCR beta chain was recorded in a study of T cells in Graves' hyperthyroidism and ophthalmopathy. From RNA transcripts, TCR beta CDR3 regions were amplified. A first-round RT-PCR of the TCR CDR3 used the HTBI primer set. TCRdb reprocessed the multiplex PCR reads via MiXCR and lists one record per CDR3 protein. The data show about half a million distinct CDR3 sequences, 20% seen once. Criteria for exclusion of patients were uncontrolled infection, other autoimmune disease, pregnancy or lactation. It was over 9.5 ml of fresh peripheral blood that supplied the PBMCs. The ends lost 4 bases at V and 1 base at J; junction bases unmatched: 2. Germline V gene data show CDR1 as MDHEN and CDR2 as SYDVKM. There are 14 residues in the CDR3. General study findings and limits: The majority of expanded thyroid clonotypes above 0.001 also appeared in blood. Model output signaled ophthalmopathy a median 6.5 months ahead of onset.

This clonotype was seen a single time. The antigen is not known. A clone one base away is much larger, so this may be a read error. Likely a read error: the CDR3 ends without its conserved phenylalanine or tryptophan. Sequenced material: blood. This chain connects TRBV28 to TRBJ2-5; 8 positions match TRBD1. This sequence was found in a man aged 35 to 55 with Graves' ophthalmopathy. CDR3 bases: TGTGCCAGCAGTTCAGGACAGGGCCAAGAGACCCAGTACCTC. Its protein is CASSSGQGQETQYL.